This T cell receptor beta chain was identified in a study of T cells after yellow fever vaccination. Study results and limitations: Weaker overall was a secondary response that nonetheless peaked faster, on day 5 versus 15. The booster response re-showed most primary clones: around 96% CD4, approximately 90% CD8.

For TCR, cDNA came from 5'RACE template switching, which added a universal primer site and UMIs. TCRdb reanalysed the 5' RACE reads using MiXCR and keeps one entry per CDR3 protein. The sample gives tens of thousands of distinct CDR3 sequences, 3.4% of which show up once; 0.85% to 1% is in the top ten. The CDR3 length is 16 residues. This clonotype was detected many times. This TCR came from a man younger than 35 who received the YFV17D yellow fever vaccine. Sequencing was performed on PBMCs, either bulk or a sorted T-cell subset (CD4+, CD8+, memory, or dextramer-sorted; not recorded which), taken roughly seven weeks after the first yellow fever vaccination. J is TRBJ2-7 and V is TRBV21-1; TRBD1 was called by the table and not checked on the DNA. TRBV21-1 is a known pseudogene. The CDR3 loop is CASSKPDREGYYEQYF. The CDR3 DNA is TGTGCCAGCAGCAAACCGGACAGGGAGGGATATTACGAGCAGTACTTC.